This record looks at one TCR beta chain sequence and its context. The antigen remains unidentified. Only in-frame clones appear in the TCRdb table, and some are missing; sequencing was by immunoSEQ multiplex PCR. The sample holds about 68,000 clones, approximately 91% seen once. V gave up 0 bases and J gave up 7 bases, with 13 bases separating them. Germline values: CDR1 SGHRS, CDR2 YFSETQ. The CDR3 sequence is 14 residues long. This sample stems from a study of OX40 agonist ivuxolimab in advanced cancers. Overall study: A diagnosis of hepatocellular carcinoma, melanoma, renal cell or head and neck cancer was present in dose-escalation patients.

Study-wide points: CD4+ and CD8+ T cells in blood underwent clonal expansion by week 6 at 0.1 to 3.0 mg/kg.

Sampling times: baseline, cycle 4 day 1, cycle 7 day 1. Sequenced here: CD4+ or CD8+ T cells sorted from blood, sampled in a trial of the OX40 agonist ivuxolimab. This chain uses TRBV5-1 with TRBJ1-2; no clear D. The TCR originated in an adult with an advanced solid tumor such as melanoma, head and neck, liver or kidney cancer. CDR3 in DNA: TGCGCCAGCAGCTTGGACGGGTTTTCGACTGGCTACACCTTC. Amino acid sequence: CASSLDGFSTGYTF.